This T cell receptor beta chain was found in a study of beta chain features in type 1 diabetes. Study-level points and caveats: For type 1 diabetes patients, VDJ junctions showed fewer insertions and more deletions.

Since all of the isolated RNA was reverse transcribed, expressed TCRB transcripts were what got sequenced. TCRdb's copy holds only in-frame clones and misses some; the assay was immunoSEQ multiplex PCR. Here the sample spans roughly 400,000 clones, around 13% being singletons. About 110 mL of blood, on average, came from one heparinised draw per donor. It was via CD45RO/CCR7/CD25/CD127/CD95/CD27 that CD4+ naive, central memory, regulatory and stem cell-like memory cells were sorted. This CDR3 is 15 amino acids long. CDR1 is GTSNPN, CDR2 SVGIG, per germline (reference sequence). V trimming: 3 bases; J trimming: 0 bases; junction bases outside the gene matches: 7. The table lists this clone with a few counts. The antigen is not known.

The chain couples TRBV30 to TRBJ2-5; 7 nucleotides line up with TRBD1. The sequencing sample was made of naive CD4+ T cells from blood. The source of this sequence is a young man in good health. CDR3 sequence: CAWRPGQQYQETQYF. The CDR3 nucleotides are TGTGCCTGGAGACCGGGACAGCAGTACCAAGAGACCCAGTACTTC.